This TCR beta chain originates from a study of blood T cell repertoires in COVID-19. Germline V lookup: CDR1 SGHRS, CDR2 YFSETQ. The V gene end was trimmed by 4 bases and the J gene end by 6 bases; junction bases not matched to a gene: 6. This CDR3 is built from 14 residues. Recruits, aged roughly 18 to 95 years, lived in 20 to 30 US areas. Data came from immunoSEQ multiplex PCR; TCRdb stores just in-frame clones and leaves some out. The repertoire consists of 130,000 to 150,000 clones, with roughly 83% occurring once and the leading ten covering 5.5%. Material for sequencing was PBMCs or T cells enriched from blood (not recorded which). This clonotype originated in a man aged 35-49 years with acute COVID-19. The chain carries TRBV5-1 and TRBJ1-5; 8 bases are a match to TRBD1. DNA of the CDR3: TGCGCCAGCAGCCCCTGGACAGGGAGTCAGCCCCAGCATTTT. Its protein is CASSPWTGSQPQHF.